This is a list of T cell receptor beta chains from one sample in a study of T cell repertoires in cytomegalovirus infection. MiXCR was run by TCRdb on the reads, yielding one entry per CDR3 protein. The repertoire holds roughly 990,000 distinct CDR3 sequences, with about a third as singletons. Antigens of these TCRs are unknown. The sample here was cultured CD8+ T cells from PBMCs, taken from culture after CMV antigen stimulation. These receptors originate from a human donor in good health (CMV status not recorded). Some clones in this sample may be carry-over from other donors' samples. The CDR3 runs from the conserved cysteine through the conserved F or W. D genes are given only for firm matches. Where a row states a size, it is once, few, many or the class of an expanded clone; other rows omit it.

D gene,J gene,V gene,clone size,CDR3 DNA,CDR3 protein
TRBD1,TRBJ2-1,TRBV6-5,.,TGTGCCAGCAGCCGGGACGGGACAGACAACAATGAGCAGTTCTTC,CASSRDGTDNNEQFF
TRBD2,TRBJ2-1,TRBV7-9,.,TGTGCCACCAAGCGGGGGGGTGATAATGAGCAGTTCTTC,CATKRGGDNEQFF
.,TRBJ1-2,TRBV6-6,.,TGTGCCAGCAGTTACTCGAAGGGGGGCGAGAACTATGGCTACACCTTC,CASSYSKGGENYGYTF
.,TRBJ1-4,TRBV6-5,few,TGTGCCAGCAGTTGGGAGGGGAGGGCGGAAAAACTGTTTTTT,CASSWEGRAEKLFF
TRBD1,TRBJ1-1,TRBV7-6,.,TGTGCCAGCAGCTTGGAACAGGGGTTGCTGAACACTGAAGCTTTCTTT,CASSLEQGLLNTEAFF
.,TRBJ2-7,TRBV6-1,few,TGTGCCAGCAGGGACAGTTTGAACTACGAGCAGTACTTC,CASRDSLNYEQYF
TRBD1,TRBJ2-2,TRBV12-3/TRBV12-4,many,TGTGCCAGCAGTTTTATGATACCGGGACAGGGGGCAGGAGGGGAGCTGTTTTTT,CASSFMIPGQGAGGELFF
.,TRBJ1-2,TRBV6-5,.,TGTGCCAGCAGCCTCCGCGACCGAGGCTATGGCTACACCTTC,CASSLRDRGYGYTF
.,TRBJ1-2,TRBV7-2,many,TGTGCCAGCAGCTTGGATATAATTACAGGGCCTCACTATGGCTACACCTTC,CASSLDIITGPHYGYTF
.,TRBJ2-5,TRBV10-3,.,TGTGCCATCAGCCCGACTTCGGAGGGACTCCAAGAGACCCAGTACTTC,CAISPTSEGLQETQYF
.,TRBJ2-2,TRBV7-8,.,TGTGCCAGCACTGACGGGGAGCTGTTTTTT,CASTDGELFF
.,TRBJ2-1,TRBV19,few,TGTGCCAGTAGTATAGACGGATTTTCTACTGGCAATGAGCAGTTCTTC,CASSIDGFSTGNEQFF
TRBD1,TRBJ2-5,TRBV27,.,TGTGCCTCCACCGGGACAGGGATCGAGACCCAGTACTTC,CASTGTGIETQYF
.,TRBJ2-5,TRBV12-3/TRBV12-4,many,TGTGCCAGCAGGAAGGGCCAGTCGGGTGTGGAGACCCAGTACTTC,CASRKGQSGVETQYF
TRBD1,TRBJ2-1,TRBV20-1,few,TGCAGTGCTAGGACAGGGGGCCAATATGAGCAGTTCTTC,CSARTGGQYEQFF
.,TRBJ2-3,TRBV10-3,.,TGTGCCATCCCCCGGGACGGCACAGATACGCAGTATTTT,CAIPRDGTDTQYF
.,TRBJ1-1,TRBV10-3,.,TGTGCCATCAGTACAAGAAACACTGAAGCTTTCTTT,CAISTRNTEAFF
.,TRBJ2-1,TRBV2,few,TGTGCCAACCTAGGGCCGGGGGAGGATGAGCAGTTCTTC,CANLGPGEDEQFF
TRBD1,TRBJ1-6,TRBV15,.,TGTGCCACCAGCAGAGATACAGGGGGCGGTTCACCCCTCCACTTT,CATSRDTGGGSPLHF
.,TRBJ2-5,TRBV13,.,TGTGCCAGCCGGAGGGGGACGGAGACCCAGTACTTC,CASRRGTETQYF
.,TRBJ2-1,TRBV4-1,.,TGCGCCAGCAGCCTTCTGGCCCAGGGGAATTACAATGAGCAGTTCTTC,CASSLLAQGNYNEQFF
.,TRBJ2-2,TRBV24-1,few,TGTGCCACCAGTCAGGCCGCGAACACCGGGGAGCTGTTTTTT,CATSQAANTGELFF
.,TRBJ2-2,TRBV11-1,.,TGTGCCAGCAGTTCCGACGGGACCGGGGAGCTGTTTTTT,CASSSDGTGELFF
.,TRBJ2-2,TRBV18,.,TGTGCCAGCTCACGGTCTCGGGGGACACCCAACACCGGGGAGCTGTTTTTT,CASSRSRGTPNTGELFF
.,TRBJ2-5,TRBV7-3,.,TGTACCAGCAGCTTTAACAAACAAGAGACCCAGTACTTC,CTSSFNKQETQYF
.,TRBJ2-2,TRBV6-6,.,TGTGCGCTTACCCCGCAGCAGAACACCGGGGAGCTGTTTTTT,CALTPQQNTGELFF